Shown below are 32 T cell receptor beta chains from a single sample sequenced in a study of vaccination and CD4 T cells after COVID-19. Treatment here: approximately nine-day PBMC culture with coronavirus spike peptide pools or control peptides (ViraFEST assay). Prior to the COVID-19 pandemic (2011-2018), the unexposed donor's CD4+ T cells were collected. The Oncomine TCR Beta short-read assay was applied to DNA of cultured CD4+ T cells. TCRdb independently ran MiXCR on the PCR reads; one entry per CDR3 protein. In the table there are approximately 7,600 distinct CDR3 sequences, around half of which are singletons. These receptors' targets are unknown. Sequencing was performed on CD4+ T cells from blood, cultured in vitro. These receptor sequences come from a human donor in good health.

In its sample, this clonotype was seen a few times. The rearrangement uses TRBV20-1 and TRBJ2-3, with D perhaps TRBD2 (6 bases). V shed 0 bases and J shed 2 bases, with 15 bases lying between them. The CDR3 totals 16 residues. Per the germline V gene, CDR1 is DFQATT and CDR2 is SNEGSKA (reference sequence). The DNA for the CDR3 is TGCAGTGCTAGAGATCGCGCCGGGAGTGTCACAGATACGCAGTATTTT. Protein sequence: CSARDRAGSVTDTQYF.

V gene TRBV7-9 combines with J gene TRBJ1-2; D unresolved. The length of the CDR3 is 13 residues. V shed 3 bases and J shed 6 bases, with 11 bases lying between them. Germline assignment: CDR1 SEHNR and CDR2 FQNEAQ (reference sequence). The CDR3: CASSFPGVNGYTF. The DNA for the CDR3 is TGTGCCAGCAGCTTTCCGGGTGTGAATGGCTACACCTTC.

This rearrangement joins TRBV7-2 to TRBJ2-5; TRBD2 is a possible D gene (5 bases). CDR1 and CDR2 (germline): SGHTA, FQGNSA. Trimming left V 1 base short and J 1 base short, with 10 bases between. This CDR3 is 15 amino acids long. The CDR3 coding sequence is TGTGCCAGCAGCTTAGTTGCGGGCCCCCAAGAGACCCAGTACTTC. Its protein is CASSLVAGPQETQYF.

The chain has TRBV6-1 and TRBJ2-3, with a weak D call TRBD2 (5 bases). CDR3 length: 15 amino acids. V lost 7 bases and J lost 2, with 16 bases in between. Per the germline V gene, CDR1 is MNHNS and CDR2 is SASEGT. The CDR3 nucleotides read TGTGCCAGCACCCGGACCGCGGAGGACACAGATACGCAGTATTTT. Protein sequence: CASTRTAEDTDTQYF.

The rearrangement joins TRBV19 to TRBJ1-1; 7 nucleotides align to TRBD1. The germline V gene encodes CDR1 LNHDA and CDR2 SQIVND (reference sequence). The CDR3 runs to 13 residues. V was clipped by 6 bases and J by 7 bases; unmatched bases: 8. DNA of the CDR3: TGTGCCAGTAGCTCAACAGGGGACCGTGAAGCTTTCTTT. Translated: CASSSTGDREAFF.

CDR3 residues: CASSDLGKTGELFF. CDR3 sequence (DNA): TGTGCCAGCAGTGACCTAGGAAAAACCGGGGAGCTGTTTTTT. This rearrangement joins TRBV6-1 to TRBJ2-2; the D is unclear. The V and J ends lost 3 bases and 5 bases respectively, with 10 bases between them. CDR1 MNHNS and CDR2 SASEGT come from the germline V gene. The CDR3 runs 14 residues.

This clonotype was seen only once. V is TRBV7-8 and J is TRBJ2-5; TRBD2 aligns across 8 bases. The CDR3 consists of 17 residues. The junction had 16 bases not matched to a gene; V was cut back by 5 bases and J by 5 bases. Germline V gene lookup returns CDR1 SGHVS and CDR2 FQNEAQ. CDR3 in DNA: TGTGCCAGCAGCAGACGGCCGGGGACTAGTTCTTCGGAGACCCAGTACTTC. Translated: CASSRRPGTSSSETQYF.

The chain joins TRBV20-1 to TRBJ2-2, with D perhaps matching TRBD1 (5 bases). CDR1 and CDR2 (germline): DFQATT, SNEGSKA (reference sequence). The V end lost 3 bases, the J end lost 5 bases, and 10 bases lay between the germline ends. The CDR3 totals 13 residues. The CDR3 protein is CSASDRRTGELFF. As DNA, the CDR3 is TGCAGTGCTAGTGACAGAAGAACCGGGGAGCTGTTTTTT.

This clonotype appeared a single time. The V gene is TRBV7-2, the J gene TRBJ2-3; 13 bases map to TRBD2. Germline assignment: CDR1 SGHTA and CDR2 FQGNSA. The CDR3 loop spans 20 amino acids. The V and J ends lost 2 bases and 0 bases, in that order; junction bases with no gene match: 11. The CDR3 sequence: CASSLRAWTSGGTSTDTQYF. The DNA for the CDR3 is TGTGCCAGCAGCTTAAGGGCCTGGACTAGCGGGGGTACTAGCACAGATACGCAGTATTTT.

V usage is TRBV12-3 or TRBV12-4 and J usage is TRBJ1-2; D gene uncertain. The CDR3 length is 14 residues. The V and J ends lost 2 bases and 2 bases respectively, with 9 bases between them. CDR3 protein: CASSLLGLNYGYTF. As DNA, the CDR3 is TGTGCCAGCAGTTTATTGGGTCTAAACTATGGCTACACCTTC.

This chain connects TRBV21-1 to TRBJ2-3; the listed D gene, TRBD1, was not tested against the DNA. TRBV21-1 is a listed pseudogene. The CDR3 consists of 15 residues. CDR3 protein: CASTRNGGATDTQYF. The CDR3 nucleotides are TGTGCCAGCACCCGGAATGGCGGGGCCACAGATACGCAGTATTTT.

V usage is TRBV6-1 and J usage is TRBJ1-2, with D possibly being TRBD1 (6 bases). Germline V CDR1 and CDR2: MNHNS, SASEGT. The CDR3 spans 16 residues. V lost 5 bases and J lost 3, with 19 bases in between. CDR3 region: CASSPAVQGAHYGYTF. The CDR3 DNA sequence: TGTGCCAGCAGTCCGGCGGTACAGGGAGCTCACTATGGCTACACCTTC.

This clonotype came up once. The chain recombines TRBV28 with TRBJ2-7; possible D gene TRBD2, 7 bases. Germline CDR1 is MDHEN and CDR2 is SYDVKM. This CDR3 comprises 13 residues. V was trimmed by 11 bases and J by 1 base, leaving 15 bases between them. CDR3 sequence reads: CAGGGAPSYEQYF. CDR3 nucleotide sequence: TGTGCCGGTGGGGGGGCTCCATCCTACGAGCAGTACTTC.

The chain has TRBV7-9 and TRBJ2-3, with 9 bases lining up with TRBD2. Germline lookup yields CDR1 SEHNR and CDR2 FQNEAQ (reference sequence). The CDR3 runs to 20 residues. J gave up 0 bases and V 5 bases, and 18 bases lay outside the gene matches. The CDR3 nucleotides read TGTGCCAGCAGCCGAACGCGTAGCGGGGGCAAAACTTCTAGCACAGATACGCAGTATTTT. It translates to CASSRTRSGGKTSSTDTQYF.

The DNA for the CDR3 is TGTGCCTGGAGGCCCCCGGGGTCCTATAATTCACCCCTCCACTTT. Protein sequence: CAWRPPGSYNSPLHF. This chain joins TRBV30 and TRBJ1-6; D call uncertain. Germline CDR1 reads GTSNPN; CDR2 reads SVGIG (reference sequence). This CDR3 has 15 amino acids. Trimming left V 3 bases short and J 1 base short, with 10 bases between.

This clonotype has a handful of counts. The J gene is TRBJ1-1, the V gene TRBV4-1; TRBD1 matches at 7 bases. This CDR3 has 16 amino acids. Germline trimming cut 4 bases from V and 5 bases from J; bases unmatched to any gene: 13. The germline CDR1 and CDR2 sequences are MGHRA and YSYEKL. DNA for the CDR3: TGCGCCAGCAGCCTACACCCGGCCAGGGGGAAAACTGAAGCTTTCTTT. Amino acid sequence: CASSLHPARGKTEAFF.

This clonotype was recorded only once. The chain links TRBV2 to TRBJ1-5; unclear D gene. Per the germline V gene, CDR1 is SNHLY and CDR2 is FYNNEI. Trimming took 2 bases from V and 4 from J, leaving 6 bases between them. This CDR3 has 13 residues. CDR3 sequence reads: CASSENRNQPQHF. CDR3 DNA sequence: TGTGCCAGCAGTGAAAACAGAAATCAGCCCCAGCATTTT.

The gene calls are TRBV29-1 and TRBJ1-2, with 7 bases identical to TRBD1. The CDR3 runs to 13 residues. The germline CDR1 and CDR2 sequences are SQVTM and ANQGSEA. V dropped 4 bases and J dropped 8; count of bases not matched to a gene: 10. The CDR3 bases are TGCAGCGTTGTGGACAGGTCTTCAGGGGGCTACACCTTC. Protein sequence: CSVVDRSSGGYTF. The whole variable domain, filled in from reference TRBV29-1 and TRBJ1-2, reads SAVISQKPSRDICQRGTSLTIQCQVDSQVTMMFWYRQQPGQSLTLIATANQGSEATYESGFVIDKFPISRPNLTFSTLTVSNMSPEDSSIYLCSVVDRSSGGYTFGSGTRLTVV.

The chain couples TRBV6-4 to TRBJ2-1; 10 bases agree with TRBD2. This CDR3 is built from 15 residues. Germline CDR1 is MRHNA and CDR2 is SNTAGT. Losses at the gene ends were 3 bases for V and 9 bases for J; bases not matched to a gene: 8. The chain's CDR3 is CASSEWTSGQGEQFF. CDR3 bases: TGTGCCAGCAGTGAATGGACTAGCGGCCAGGGTGAGCAGTTCTTC.

By proportion, this clonotype is medium-sized (0.01 to 0.1%). The rearrangement links TRBV7-9 to TRBJ2-7; 9 bases fit TRBD2. The germline V gene has CDR1 SEHNR and CDR2 FQNEAQ (reference sequence). CDR3 size: 15 residues. With 4 bases clipped from V and 1 base from J, the junction kept 5 bases outside the gene matches. DNA of the CDR3: TGTGCCAGCAGCTCCAGGACTAGCGTATCCTACGAGCAGTACTTC. It specifies CASSSRTSVSYEQYF.

This clonotype occurred once. The rearrangement uses TRBV6-1 and TRBJ2-5, with a weak D call TRBD1 (6 bases). Germline values: CDR1 MNHNS, CDR2 SASEGT. V was trimmed by 4 bases and J by 0 bases, leaving 6 bases between them. The CDR3 loop spans 13 amino acids. The CDR3 loop reads CASSGTDQETQYF. CDR3 DNA: TGTGCCAGCAGTGGGACAGACCAAGAGACCCAGTACTTC.

J is TRBJ2-3 and V is TRBV10-1, with D unclear. The CDR3 sequence is 13 residues long. Deletions cut 6 bases from V and 0 bases from J, with 7 bases between. Germline values: CDR1 WNHNN, CDR2 SYGVQD (reference sequence). The CDR3 region has the DNA TGCGCCAGCAGCCCATCCAGCACAGATACGCAGTATTTT. Protein sequence: CASSPSSTDTQYF.

The chain combines TRBV7-2 with TRBJ1-2; tentative D call: TRBD1 (5 bases). The CDR3 extends over 17 amino acids. Trimming took off 1 base at V and 2 bases at J, with 17 bases between the two ends. Germline CDR1 SGHTA, CDR2 FQGNSA. CDR3 DNA: TGTGCCAGCAGCTTAGTAGTGGGGGGACGCAAAAACTATGGCTACACCTTC. Protein sequence: CASSLVVGGRKNYGYTF.

The chain combines TRBV28 with TRBJ1-5, with D unresolved. Per the germline V gene, CDR1 is MDHEN and CDR2 is SYDVKM. V was trimmed by 4 bases and J by 5 bases, leaving 9 bases between them. This CDR3 region has 13 residues. The CDR3, as DNA: TGTGCCAGCAGTTCAACGGAACATCAGCCCCAGCATTTT. It translates to CASSSTEHQPQHF.

The chain combines TRBV19 with TRBJ2-6, with D possibly TRBD1 on 6 matching bases. The CDR3 loop spans 17 amino acids. Germline V gives CDR1 LNHDA, CDR2 SQIVND (reference sequence). V lost 9 bases, J lost 0 bases, and 18 bases lay in between. Here the CDR3 reads CASGPPRQVSGANVLTF. DNA of the CDR3: TGTGCCAGCGGACCACCTAGACAGGTCTCTGGGGCCAACGTCCTGACTTTC. The whole variable domain, filled in from reference TRBV19 and TRBJ2-6, reads DGGITQSPKYLFRKEGQNVTLSCEQNLNHDAMYWYRQDPGQGLRLIYYSQIVNDFQKGDIAEGYSVSREKKESFPLTVTSAQKNPTAFYLCASGPPRQVSGANVLTFGAGSRLTVL.

The chain recombines TRBV23-1 with TRBJ2-5; 10 bases agree with TRBD1. TRBV23-1 is flagged as an ORF with uncertain function. The V and J ends lost 0 bases and 5 bases, in that order; junction bases with no gene match: 3. There are 15 residues in the CDR3. In nucleotides, the CDR3 is TGCGCCAGCAGTCAATCAGGGACAGGGGACGAGACCCAGTACTTC. Its translation is CASSQSGTGDETQYF.

This clonotype was counted a few times. The chain couples TRBV6-1 to TRBJ1-5; TRBD1 matches 9 bases. The CDR3 covers 14 residues. CDR1 is MNHNS, CDR2 SASEGT, per germline. J was trimmed by 7 bases and V by 4 bases; bases with no gene match: 5. CDR3 nucleotide sequence: TGTGCCAGCAGTGTTGGACAGGGGAACCAGCCCCAGCATTTT. Translated: CASSVGQGNQPQHF.

The chain couples TRBV23-1 to TRBJ2-7, with D tentatively TRBD1 (5 bases). TRBV23-1 is designated an ORF whose function remains uncertain. Trimming removed 0 bases from V and 2 bases from J, with 11 bases in between. The CDR3 has 15 amino acids. CDR3 amino acids: CASSQSVKGTYEQYF. CDR3 in DNA: TGCGCCAGCAGTCAATCTGTAAAGGGGACCTACGAGCAGTACTTC.

The chain joins TRBV15 to TRBJ1-2; D remains unclear. Germline CDR1 reads LNHNV; CDR2 reads YYDKDF (reference sequence). The CDR3 runs 14 residues. V was trimmed by 9 bases and J by 0 bases, leaving 14 bases between them. Written as DNA, the CDR3 is TGTGCCACGGCGGCTCCGGATTCTAACTATGGCTACACCTTC. This gives the protein CATAAPDSNYGYTF.

V gene TRBV19 combines with J gene TRBJ1-6, with D perhaps TRBD1 (5 bases). Trimming removed 3 bases at V and 5 bases at J, with 11 bases between. CDR1 and CDR2 from the germline V gene are LNHDA and SQIVND (reference sequence). The CDR3 has 15 residues. CDR3: CASSMLSRDNSPLHF. The CDR3 DNA reads as TGTGCCAGTAGTATGTTGTCCAGGGATAATTCACCCCTCCACTTT.

The genes are TRBV30 and TRBJ1-1, with a weak D call TRBD1 (6 bases). The V end was cut by 0 bases, the J end by 0 bases, with 8 bases between. Germline V CDR1 and CDR2: GTSNPN, SVGIG (reference sequence). CDR3 length equals 14 residues. In nucleotides, the CDR3 is TGTGCCTGGAGTGTAGGGGGGCTGAACACTGAAGCTTTCTTT. Its translation is CAWSVGGLNTEAFF. Looking up the rest from reference TRBV30 and TRBJ1-1 gives the full variable domain: SQTIHQWPATLVQPVGSPLSLECTVEGTSNPNLYWYRQAAGRGLQLLFYSVGIGQISSEVPQNLSASRPQDRQFILSSKKLLLSDSGFYLCAWSVGGLNTEAFFGQGTRLTVV.

This sequence joins TRBV5-1 and TRBJ1-1, with D uncertain. Germline V gene data show CDR1 as SGHRS and CDR2 as YFSETQ. The length of the CDR3 is 11 residues. Trimming took 5 bases from V and 3 from J, leaving 5 bases between them. The CDR3 protein is CASRGYTEAFF. DNA of the CDR3: TGCGCCAGCAGGGGATACACTGAAGCTTTCTTT.